These 30 T cell receptor beta chains were sequenced from one sample in a study of blood T cell repertoires in COVID-19. Produced via immunoSEQ multiplex PCR; TCRdb's table is partial and in-frame only. Of more than 150,000 clones listed, about 88% are singletons. Sequenced material: PBMCs or T cells enriched from blood (not recorded which). These receptor sequences come from a woman between 50 and 59 years old who had recovered from COVID-19.

The rearrangement joins TRBV29-1 to TRBJ2-1; 8 bases fit TRBD2. The CDR3 sequence is 14 residues long. V lost 4 bases and J lost 4; bases outside the gene matches: 6. Germline V CDR1 and CDR2: SQVTM, ANQGSEA. As DNA, the CDR3 is TGCAGCGTTGTGGGACTAGGTGGGTACAATGAGCAGTTCTTC. It yields the protein CSVVGLGGYNEQFF.

V usage is TRBV27 and J usage is TRBJ2-5; 7 bases are shared with TRBD1. This CDR3 is 17 amino acids long. J lost 5 bases, V lost 2 bases, and 14 bases had no gene match. Germline lookup yields CDR1 MNHEY and CDR2 SMNVEV (reference sequence). Written as DNA, the CDR3 is TGTGCCAGCAGTTTAGTAGCCACAGGGGTCGCCAGTGAGACCCAGTACTTC. This gives the protein CASSLVATGVASETQYF.

This chain connects TRBV10-1 to TRBJ2-1, with 10 bases fitting TRBD2. The trim removed 3 bases at V and 3 bases at J, leaving 2 bases unmatched. Germline V lookup: CDR1 WNHNN, CDR2 SYGVQD (reference sequence). The CDR3 consists of 15 residues. CDR3 sequence (DNA): TGCGCCAGCAGTGAAGGACTAGCGGACTACAATGAGCAGTTCTTC. This sequence encodes CASSEGLADYNEQFF.

The chain carries TRBV5-6 and TRBJ1-2, with D tentatively TRBD1 (5 bases). The length of the CDR3 is 12 residues. V gave up 3 bases and J gave up 8 bases, with 11 bases separating them. Looked up from germline, CDR1 is SGHDT and CDR2 is YYEEEE. The CDR3 DNA is TGTGCCAGCAGCTCACACAGGACCGGCTACACCTTC. Amino acid sequence: CASSSHRTGYTF.

The gene calls are TRBV12-3 or TRBV12-4 and TRBJ1-2; 9 bases map to TRBD1. This CDR3 has 13 residues. Unmatched junction bases numbered 3, after V lost 4 bases and J lost 6 bases. CDR3 in amino acids: CASSYRGRDGYTF. CDR3 DNA: TGTGCCAGCAGTTACAGGGGGCGAGATGGCTACACCTTC.

The chain combines TRBV25-1 with TRBJ1-6, with a weak D call TRBD1 (5 bases). Germline loops: CDR1 MGHDK, CDR2 SYGVNS. The V gene lost 1 base and the J gene lost 0 bases, with 10 bases spanning the gap. CDR3 size: 17 residues. CDR3 in DNA: TGTGCCAGCAGTGAATCCAGGGCGAGCTCCTATAATTCACCCCTCCACTTT. Its translation: CASSESRASSYNSPLHF.

The chain joins TRBV7-9 to TRBJ2-7; possible D gene TRBD1, 6 bases. Germline assignment: CDR1 SEHNR and CDR2 FQNEAQ (reference sequence). V lost 2 bases and J lost 6, with 11 bases in between. The CDR3 contains 13 residues. The CDR3 DNA is TGTGCCAGCAGCTTAACAACAGGGAGCGAGCAGTACTTC. It translates to CASSLTTGSEQYF.

The chain uses TRBV7-3 and TRBJ1-2; TRBD1 is a possible D gene (5 bases). Germline V gives CDR1 SGHTA, CDR2 FQGTGA. The germline V and J ends were trimmed by 4 bases and 6 bases, with 18 bases remaining between them. The CDR3 runs 15 residues. The CDR3 region is CASSSSGTPGDGYTF. The CDR3 nucleotides are TGTGCCAGCAGCTCTTCCGGGACGCCGGGAGATGGCTACACCTTC.

The rearrangement links TRBV11-2 to TRBJ1-1, with a weak D call TRBD1 (6 bases). Trimming took off 7 bases at V and 2 bases at J, with 26 bases between the two ends. Germline CDR1 SGHAT, CDR2 FQNNGV. This CDR3 contains 18 residues. CDR3 DNA sequence: TGTGCCAGCACCTGGCGGGGGAAAGTCGGGACACCCAACACTGAAGCTTTCTTT. This encodes CASTWRGKVGTPNTEAFF.

The V call is TRBV28, the J call TRBJ2-1; 7 bases align to TRBD2. The CDR3 totals 17 residues. Looked up from germline, CDR1 is MDHEN and CDR2 is SYDVKM. Unmatched junction bases numbered 15, after V lost 10 bases and J lost 0 bases. CDR3: CANSPTRETSSYNEQFF. DNA of the CDR3: TGTGCCAACTCCCCGACGCGGGAGACGAGCTCCTACAATGAGCAGTTCTTC.

The rearrangement joins TRBV6-2 or TRBV6-3 to TRBJ2-7; the match to TRBD2 covers 11 bases. The J segment lost 5 bases and the V segment lost 6 bases, leaving 15 bases of the junction unmatched. Per the germline V gene, CDR1 is MNHEY and CDR2 is SVGEGT. CDR3 length: 17 residues. The CDR3 loop reads CASSARRYSGRADEQYF. CDR3 coding DNA: TGTGCCAGCAGCGCCCGGCGATATAGCGGGAGGGCAGACGAGCAGTACTTC.

The chain's CDR3 is CASSMFRDSGNTIYF. CDR3 in DNA: TGTGCCAGTAGTATGTTTCGGGACTCTGGAAACACCATATATTTT. V gene TRBV19 combines with J gene TRBJ1-3, with D hard to call. V shed 3 bases and J shed 0 bases, with 9 bases lying between them. Germline V gives CDR1 LNHDA, CDR2 SQIVND (reference sequence). This CDR3 region has 15 residues. Variable domain in full (rest from reference TRBV19 and TRBJ1-3): DGGITQSPKYLFRKEGQNVTLSCEQNLNHDAMYWYRQDPGQGLRLIYYSQIVNDFQKGDIAEGYSVSREKKESFPLTVTSAQKNPTAFYLCASSMFRDSGNTIYFGEGSWLTVV.

This clone occurred a few times. The rearrangement links TRBV7-2 to TRBJ2-4, with 8 positions matching TRBD2. The CDR3 covers 17 residues. V lost 5 bases, J lost 9 bases, and 18 bases stayed unmatched. Germline V gene data show CDR1 as SGHTA and CDR2 as FQGNSA. CDR3 nucleotide sequence: TGTGCCAGCAGCCCACGGCCTGCGCCGGGAGGGCGAGGCATTCAGTACTTC. Translating gives CASSPRPAPGGRGIQYF.

The sample holds one count of this clone. The gene calls are TRBV5-6 and TRBJ1-1; D gene ambiguous. V lost 0 bases and J 3 bases, leaving 6 bases between the germline ends. From germline, CDR1 is SGHDT and CDR2 YYEEEE. The CDR3 length is 13 residues. The CDR3 nucleotides read TGTGCCAGCAGCTTGGTGGCAGACACTGAAGCTTTCTTT. This encodes CASSLVADTEAFF.

The chain uses TRBV7-8 and TRBJ1-4; TRBD1 matches at 8 bases. The CDR3 is 20 residues long. The germline V gene has CDR1 SGHVS and CDR2 FQNEAQ. V lost 2 bases, J lost 8 bases, and 22 bases stayed unmatched. The CDR3 here is CASSLPLRGRRSIGREKLFF. CDR3 sequence (DNA): TGTGCCAGCAGCTTACCCCTCAGGGGGCGAAGGTCTATAGGGAGGGAAAAACTGTTTTTT.

V and J are TRBV5-4 and TRBJ2-1, with TRBD1 identical over 9 bases. The CDR3 spans 15 residues. Germline trimming cut 0 bases from V and 3 bases from J; bases unmatched to any gene: 1. CDR1 is SGHNT and CDR2 is YYREEE in the germline V gene (reference sequence). In nucleotides, the CDR3 is TGTGCCAGCAGCTTGGACAGGGGGCTCTACAATGAGCAGTTCTTC. It specifies CASSLDRGLYNEQFF.

The rearrangement links TRBV7-8 to TRBJ2-7; tentatively, D is TRBD1 (7 bases). The germline V gene encodes CDR1 SGHVS and CDR2 FQNEAQ. CDR3 size: 14 residues. V lost 5 bases and J 1 base, leaving 12 bases between the germline ends. CDR3 residues: CASSPPGGSYEQYF. DNA of the CDR3: TGTGCCAGCAGCCCTCCAGGGGGGTCCTACGAGCAGTACTTC.

This clone has just one count. The CDR3 protein is CASSGRPGGSGRVNEQFF. CDR3 sequence (DNA): TGTGCCAGCAGCGGGAGACCTGGTGGTAGCGGGAGGGTAAATGAGCAGTTCTTC. This sequence joins TRBV5-5 and TRBJ2-1, with 11 bases fitting TRBD2. The junction had 16 bases not matched to a gene; V was cut back by 4 bases and J by 7 bases. The CDR3 has 18 residues. CDR1 is SGHKS, CDR2 YYEKEE, per germline (reference sequence). The full variable domain, its missing parts supplied by reference TRBV5-5 and TRBJ2-1, is DAGVTQSPTHLIKTRGQQVTLRCSPISGHKSVSWYQQVLGQGPQFIFQYYEKEERGRGNFPDRFSARQFPNYSSELNVNALLLGDSALYLCASSGRPGGSGRVNEQFFGPGTRLTVL.

The chain recombines TRBV29-1 with TRBJ2-2; possible D gene TRBD1, 6 bases. The CDR3 has 13 amino acids. The germline gives CDR1 SQVTM, CDR2 ANQGSEA. Between the trimmed V and J ends, which lost 4 bases and 7 bases, there was a span of 13 bases. Written as DNA, the CDR3 is TGCAGCGTTGTAAGGAGAGGGGGCGGGGAGCTGTTTTTT. Translated, it gives CSVVRRGGGELFF.

The V gene is TRBV19, the J gene TRBJ2-1; the D gene is possibly TRBD2 (6 bases). In germline, CDR1 is LNHDA, CDR2 SQIVND (reference sequence). The V and J ends lost 5 bases and 1 base respectively, with 15 bases between them. This CDR3 has 16 residues. The CDR3 reads CASSAMSGPSYNEQFF. CDR3 sequence (DNA): TGTGCCAGTAGTGCCATGAGCGGGCCGTCCTACAATGAGCAGTTCTTC.

The chain joins TRBV19 to TRBJ2-3, with D perhaps TRBD1 (5 bases). The ends were cut back, 7 bases at V and 1 base at J, with 9 bases in the middle. Germline lookup yields CDR1 LNHDA and CDR2 SQIVND (reference sequence). The CDR3 loop spans 13 amino acids. In nucleotides, the CDR3 is TGTGCCAGTAAGGGCAGGGGCACAGATACGCAGTATTTT. Protein sequence: CASKGRGTDTQYF.

This clone was seen once. The chain couples TRBV18 to TRBJ1-6, with TRBD1 matching 7 bases. In germline, CDR1 is KGHSH, CDR2 LQKENI. This CDR3 has 15 residues. V gave up 1 base and J gave up 8 bases; unmatched junction bases: 5. Here the CDR3 reads CASSPRPTGDSPLHF. DNA for the CDR3: TGTGCCAGCTCACCACGTCCAACAGGGGATTCACCCCTCCACTTT.

In this sample, this clone turned up a few times. V is TRBV5-1 and J is TRBJ2-7, with 7 bases fitting TRBD1. This CDR3 spans 15 amino acids. The junction had 8 bases not matched to a gene; V was cut back by 0 bases and J by 5 bases. The germline V gene has CDR1 SGHRS and CDR2 YFSETQ. CDR3 sequence: CASSLGITGANEQYF. For the CDR3, the DNA is TGCGCCAGCAGCTTGGGGATTACAGGGGCTAACGAGCAGTACTTC.

Points on this clone: Relative to the germline gene, one junction end is altered; a read error may explain this. The chain links TRBV7-9 to TRBJ1-3; D uncertain. The CDR3 is 12 residues long. Per the germline V gene, CDR1 is SEHNR and CDR2 is FQNEAQ (reference sequence). The CDR3 here is CASSRGSGFLNF. The CDR3 DNA sequence: TGTGCCAGCAGTCGCGGCTCCGGGTTCCTCAATTTT.

This sequence joins TRBV29-1 and TRBJ2-1, with a possible D match to TRBD2 (7 bases). Looked up from germline, CDR1 is SQVTM and CDR2 is ANQGSEA. Trimming removed 5 bases from V and 7 bases from J, with 18 bases in between. This CDR3 has 14 amino acids. This CDR3 reads CSVRRGGGLNEQFF. For the CDR3, the DNA is TGCAGCGTTCGTAGAGGGGGAGGGCTTAATGAGCAGTTCTTC.

The V call is TRBV29-1, the J call TRBJ2-3; 13 nucleotides agree with TRBD2. Trimming at V came to 7 bases and at J to 5 bases, leaving 3 bases not matched to a gene. The CDR3 has 13 amino acids. Germline V gene sequence: CDR1 SQVTM, CDR2 ANQGSEA. CDR3 nucleotide sequence: TGCAGCGCGGGGACTAGCGGGGTAGATACGCAGTATTTT. Protein sequence: CSAGTSGVDTQYF.

This chain connects TRBV15 to TRBJ2-1; no firm D call. CDR1 and CDR2 from the germline V gene are LNHNV and YYDKDF (reference sequence). The CDR3 is 15 amino acids. The V end was cut by 1 base, the J end by 6 bases, with 13 bases between. CDR3 residues: CATSRGGASANEQFF. CDR3 bases: TGTGCCACCAGCAGAGGAGGTGCCTCCGCCAATGAGCAGTTCTTC.

The J gene is TRBJ2-1, the V gene TRBV16, with 13 bases aligning to TRBD2. The CDR3 spans 18 residues. V was clipped by 2 bases and J by 6 bases; unmatched bases: 10. Germline CDR1 is KGHSY and CDR2 is FQNENV. For the CDR3, the DNA is TGTGCCAGCAGCCAACGAGGAGGACTAGCGGGAGATGGCAATGAGCAGTTCTTC. As protein: CASSQRGGLAGDGNEQFF.

V and J are TRBV5-1 and TRBJ1-1, with 7 bases aligning to TRBD1. The V and J ends lost 2 bases and 2 bases, in that order; junction bases with no gene match: 3. The CDR3 totals 14 residues. Germline lookup yields CDR1 SGHRS and CDR2 YFSETQ. In nucleotides, the CDR3 is TGCGCCAGCAGCTTACGACAGGGTAACACTGAAGCTTTCTTT. This codes for CASSLRQGNTEAFF.

This rearrangement joins TRBV10-1 to TRBJ1-2, with TRBD1 identical over 7 bases. Germline lookup yields CDR1 WNHNN and CDR2 SYGVQD (reference sequence). The junction had 10 bases not matched to a gene; V was cut back by 6 bases and J by 9 bases. There are 13 residues in the CDR3. The CDR3 sequence is CASRIQGRYSYTF. The CDR3 nucleotides read TGCGCCAGCAGGATACAGGGGAGATATAGCTACACCTTC.